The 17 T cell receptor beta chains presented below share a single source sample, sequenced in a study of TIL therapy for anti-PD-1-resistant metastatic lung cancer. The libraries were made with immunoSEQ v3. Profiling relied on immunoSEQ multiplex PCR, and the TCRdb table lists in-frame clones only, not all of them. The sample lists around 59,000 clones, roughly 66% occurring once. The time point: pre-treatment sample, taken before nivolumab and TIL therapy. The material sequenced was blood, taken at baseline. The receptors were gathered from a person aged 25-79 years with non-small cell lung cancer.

CDR3 amino acids: CASSLSQTDTQYF. In DNA, the CDR3 is TGTGCCAGCAGTTTATCACAGACAGATACGCAGTATTTT. This chain links TRBV28 with TRBJ2-3; no definite D call. The length of the CDR3 is 13 residues. V was trimmed by 1 base and J by 3 bases, leaving 5 bases between them. Germline V gene lookup returns CDR1 MDHEN and CDR2 SYDVKM.

The CDR3 protein is CASSSGTRNTIYF. The CDR3 bases are TGTGCCAGCAGTTCTGGGACACGGAACACCATATATTTT. This sequence joins TRBV28 and TRBJ1-3; D might be TRBD1 (6 bases). Looked up from germline, CDR1 is MDHEN and CDR2 is SYDVKM. Trimming cost V 4 bases and J 7 bases, with 11 bases left between them. CDR3 length equals 13 residues.

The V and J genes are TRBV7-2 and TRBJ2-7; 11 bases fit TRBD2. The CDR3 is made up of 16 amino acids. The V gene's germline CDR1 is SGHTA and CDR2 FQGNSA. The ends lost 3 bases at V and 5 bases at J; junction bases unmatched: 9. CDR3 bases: TGTGCCAGCAGCTTGTCCGCCACTAGCGGGGGTCACGAGCAGTACTTC. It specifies CASSLSATSGGHEQYF.

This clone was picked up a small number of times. The chain's CDR3 is CASSSLSGAPQHF. The CDR3 region has the DNA TGTGCCAGCTCCTCTTTGAGCGGGGCGCCCCAGCATTTT. The V call is TRBV6-1, the J call TRBJ1-5, with D perhaps matching TRBD1 (5 bases). V was pared by 8 bases and J by 9 bases, with 17 bases between. Germline V lookup: CDR1 MNHNS, CDR2 SASEGT. There are 13 residues in the CDR3.

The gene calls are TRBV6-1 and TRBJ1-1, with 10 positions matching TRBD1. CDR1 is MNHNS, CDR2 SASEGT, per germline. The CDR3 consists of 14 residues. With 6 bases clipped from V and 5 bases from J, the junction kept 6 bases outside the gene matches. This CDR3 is CASRGDRGRTEAFF. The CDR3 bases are TGTGCCAGCAGGGGGGACAGGGGACGGACTGAAGCTTTCTTT.

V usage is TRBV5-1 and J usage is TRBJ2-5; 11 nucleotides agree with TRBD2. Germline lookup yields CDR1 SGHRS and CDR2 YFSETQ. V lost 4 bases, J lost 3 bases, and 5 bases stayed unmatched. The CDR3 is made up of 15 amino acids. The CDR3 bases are TGCGCCAGCAGCCCAGGGACTAGCGGAGAAGAGACCCAGTACTTC. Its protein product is CASSPGTSGEETQYF. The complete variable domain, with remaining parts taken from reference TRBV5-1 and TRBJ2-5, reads KAGVTQTPRYLIKTRGQQVTLSCSPISGHRSVSWYQQTPGQGLQFLFEYFSETQRNKGNFPGRFSGRQFSNSRSEMNVSTLELGDSALYLCASSPGTSGEETQYFGPGTRLLVL.

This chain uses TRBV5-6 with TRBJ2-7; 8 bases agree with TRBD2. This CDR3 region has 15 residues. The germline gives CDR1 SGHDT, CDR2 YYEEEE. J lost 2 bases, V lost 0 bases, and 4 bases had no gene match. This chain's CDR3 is CASSLEREGPYEQYF. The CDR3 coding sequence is TGTGCCAGCAGCTTGGAACGGGAGGGACCCTACGAGCAGTACTTC.

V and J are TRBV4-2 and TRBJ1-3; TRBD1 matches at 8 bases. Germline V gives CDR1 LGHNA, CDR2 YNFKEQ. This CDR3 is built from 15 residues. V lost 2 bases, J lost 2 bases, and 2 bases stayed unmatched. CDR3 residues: CASSQSTGAGNTIYF. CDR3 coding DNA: TGTGCCAGCAGCCAATCGACAGGGGCTGGAAACACCATATATTTT.

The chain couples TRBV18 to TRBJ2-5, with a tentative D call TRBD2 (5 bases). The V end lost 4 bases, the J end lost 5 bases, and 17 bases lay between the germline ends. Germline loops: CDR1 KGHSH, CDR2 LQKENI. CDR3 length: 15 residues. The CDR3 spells CASSHYSRVFETQYF. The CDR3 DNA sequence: TGTGCCAGCTCACACTATTCGAGGGTTTTCGAGACCCAGTACTTC.

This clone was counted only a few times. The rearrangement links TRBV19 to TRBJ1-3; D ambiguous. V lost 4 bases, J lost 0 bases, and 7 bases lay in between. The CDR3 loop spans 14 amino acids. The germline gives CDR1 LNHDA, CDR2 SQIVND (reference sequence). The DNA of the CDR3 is TGTGCCAGTAGTACCTGGCGCTCTGGAAACACCATATATTTT. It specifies CASSTWRSGNTIYF.

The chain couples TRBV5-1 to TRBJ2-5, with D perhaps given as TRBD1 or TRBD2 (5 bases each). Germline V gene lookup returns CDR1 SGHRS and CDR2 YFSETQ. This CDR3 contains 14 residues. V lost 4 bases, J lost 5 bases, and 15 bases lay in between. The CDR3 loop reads CASSPGTPGETQYF. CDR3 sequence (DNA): TGCGCCAGCAGCCCCGGGACCCCGGGGGAGACCCAGTACTTC.

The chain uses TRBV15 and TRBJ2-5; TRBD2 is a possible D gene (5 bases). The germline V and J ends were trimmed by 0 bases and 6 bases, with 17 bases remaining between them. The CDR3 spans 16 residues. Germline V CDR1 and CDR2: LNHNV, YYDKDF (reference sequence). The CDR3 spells CATSRDRGFGFQTQYF. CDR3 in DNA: TGTGCCACCAGCAGAGATCGAGGGTTTGGGTTTCAGACCCAGTACTTC.

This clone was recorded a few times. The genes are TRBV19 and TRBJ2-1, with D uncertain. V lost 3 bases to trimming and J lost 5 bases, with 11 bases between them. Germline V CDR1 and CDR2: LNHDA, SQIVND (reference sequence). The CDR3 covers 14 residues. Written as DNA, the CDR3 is TGTGCCAGTAGTATCCATCATGGAGACAATGAGCAGTTCTTC. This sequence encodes CASSIHHGDNEQFF. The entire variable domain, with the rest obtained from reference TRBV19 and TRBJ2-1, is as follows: DGGITQSPKYLFRKEGQNVTLSCEQNLNHDAMYWYRQDPGQGLRLIYYSQIVNDFQKGDIAEGYSVSREKKESFPLTVTSAQKNPTAFYLCASSIHHGDNEQFFGPGTRLTVL.

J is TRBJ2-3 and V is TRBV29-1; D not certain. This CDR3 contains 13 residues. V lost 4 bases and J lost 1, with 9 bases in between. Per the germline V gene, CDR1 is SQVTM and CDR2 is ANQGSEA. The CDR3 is CSVVLLGTDTQYF. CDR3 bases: TGCAGCGTTGTTCTCCTGGGCACAGATACGCAGTATTTT.

As DNA, the CDR3 is TGTGCCAGCAGCCAACAGGGGGCGCAGGAGCAGTACTTC. Residues: CASSQQGAQEQYF. The chain has TRBV6-6 and TRBJ2-7, with 9 bases matching TRBD1. Germline assignment: CDR1 MNHNY and CDR2 SVGAGI (reference sequence). The length of the CDR3 is 13 residues. Trimming removed 6 bases from V and 7 bases from J; junction bases left unmatched: 7.

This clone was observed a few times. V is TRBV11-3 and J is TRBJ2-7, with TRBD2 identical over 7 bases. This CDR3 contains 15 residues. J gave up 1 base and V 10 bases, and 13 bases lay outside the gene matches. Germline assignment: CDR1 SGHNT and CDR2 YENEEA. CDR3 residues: CATAPTSANSYEQYF. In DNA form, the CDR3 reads TGTGCCACTGCACCAACTAGCGCGAATTCCTACGAGCAGTACTTC.

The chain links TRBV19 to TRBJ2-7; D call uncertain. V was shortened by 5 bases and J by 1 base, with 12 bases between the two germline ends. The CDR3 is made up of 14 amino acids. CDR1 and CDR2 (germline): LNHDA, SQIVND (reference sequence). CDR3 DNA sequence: TGTGCCAGTAGTGCCAAGGACGGATCCTACGAGCAGTACTTC. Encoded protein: CASSAKDGSYEQYF.